This TCR beta chain came from a study of CD8 T cells in ankylosing spondylitis. This clonotype has more than one count but fewer than ten. Its specificity is not known. Findings of the study overall: A motif in TCR beta, a set of under ten highly homologous variants, appeared characteristic of ankylosing spondylitis blood.

TCRdb re-derived calls from the 5' RACE reads in MiXCR, one entry per CDR3 protein. The data show 250,000 to 350,000 distinct CDR3 sequences, approximately 8.2% seen once. The CDR3 consists of 14 residues. The V gene lost 1 base and the J gene lost 5 bases, with 12 bases spanning the gap. Germline V gene data show CDR1 as SGHRS and CDR2 as YFSETQ. This TCR came from a male donor with ankylosing spondylitis. Specimen: blood, either unsorted or a sorted T cell fraction (not recorded which). J is TRBJ2-5 and V is TRBV5-1, with a tentative D call TRBD1 (5 bases). The CDR3 DNA sequence: TGCGCCAGCAGCTTGATCCAGGGTCGGGAGACCCAGTACTTC. It codes for CASSLIQGRETQYF.